The rows below give T cell receptor beta chains drawn from one sample of a study of T cells in Graves' hyperthyroidism and ophthalmopathy. TCRdb fed the multiplex PCR reads into MiXCR, producing one record per CDR3 protein. The sample contains about 260,000 distinct CDR3 sequences, roughly 15% of which appear only once. The specimen sequenced was blood. The source of these receptors is a woman under 30 with Graves' ophthalmopathy. CDR3s include the opening cysteine and the closing phenylalanine or tryptophan. A D gene is named only where the DNA matches it firmly. Some rows have no size entry. The others give once, few or many, or a class for an expanded clone.

>-|TRBJ2-7|TRBV4-1|many
TGCGCCAGCAGCCAGACCCGGACCGACCCACTCGAGCAGTACTTC
CASSQTRTDPLEQYF
>-|TRBJ1-4|TRBV2|many
TGTGCCAGCAGTGGACAAGGCACGGTTGAAAAACTGTTTTTT
CASSGQGTVEKLFF
>-|TRBJ1-6|TRBV6-1|many
TGTGCCAGCAGTGAACATCATTTTAGACGAGCCAATTCACCCCTCCACTTT
CASSEHHFRRANSPLHF
>TRBD2|TRBJ2-2|TRBV7-2|many
TGTGCCAGCAGCTTAATACTAGCGAACGGGGAGCTGTTTTTT
CASSLILANGELFF
>-|TRBJ2-5|TRBV3-1|many
TGTGCCAGCAGCTACAGTGGGGCCCTGGAGACCCAGTACTTC
CASSYSGALETQYF
>-|TRBJ2-1|TRBV11-2|few
TGTGCCAGCAGTTTGGGGACTTTCCGCTACAATGAGCAGTTCTTC
CASSLGTFRYNEQFF
>-|TRBJ2-1|TRBV19|many
TGTGCCAGTAGTATACGGAACAATGAGCAGTTCTTC
CASSIRNNEQFF
>-|TRBJ2-2|TRBV29-1|many
TGCAGCGTCACAGGAGCCGGGGAGCTGTTTTTT
CSVTGAGELFF
>TRBD1|TRBJ1-4|TRBV20-1|many
TGCAGTGCTAGGATTCCGGGACAGGGTAATGAAAAACTGTTTTTT
CSARIPGQGNEKLFF
>TRBD1|TRBJ1-1|TRBV7-3|many
TGTGCCAGCAGCTTATCCTGGCAGGGGGCTATGGATTTGGCGGACACTGAAGCTTTCTTT
CASSLSWQGAMDLADTEAFF
>TRBD1|TRBJ2-7|TRBV2|-
TGTGCCAGCACCCGAAGACAGGGGATCTTCCCCTCCTACGAGCAGTACTTC
CASTRRQGIFPSYEQYF
>-|TRBJ2-3|TRBV5-4|many
TGTGCCAGCAGCAATGGACTGACAGGCCCAGATACGCAGTATTTT
CASSNGLTGPDTQYF
>-|TRBJ2-3|TRBV7-8|many
TGTGCCAGCAGCTTCTTTGAGGGGGTCCTCACAGATACGCAGTATTTT
CASSFFEGVLTDTQYF
>TRBD2|TRBJ2-1|TRBV29-1|few
TGCAGCGTCTGTTTGATCGGGACTAGCGGGGGCTCCTACAATGAGCAGTTCTTC
CSVCLIGTSGGSYNEQFF
>-|TRBJ2-1|TRBV4-3|many
TGCGCCAGCAGCCAAGATGAGAACCGTGAGCAGTTCTTC
CASSQDENREQFF
>TRBD1|TRBJ2-1|TRBV11-3|many
TGTGCCAGCAGCTTAACCCCGGGACAGGGGCCGGCCTACAATGAGCAGTTCTTC
CASSLTPGQGPAYNEQFF
>-|TRBJ1-4|TRBV20-1|many
TGCAGTGCAGAGCGGACGGGGGGGGAAAAACTGTTTTTT
CSAERTGGEKLFF
>-|TRBJ2-5|TRBV6-1|many
TGTGCCAGCACGTCCGGAGCCGGGGTAGTCCAAGAGACCCAGTACTTC
CASTSGAGVVQETQYF
>TRBD1|TRBJ1-5|TRBV20-1|many
TGCAGTGCTAGATCGGGACAGGGCGATCAGCCCCAGCATTTT
CSARSGQGDQPQHF
>TRBD1|TRBJ1-5|TRBV6-1|many
TGTGCCAGCAGCTCCACGGGACAGGGCCCGAATCAGCCCCAGCATTTT
CASSSTGQGPNQPQHF
>TRBD1|TRBJ1-2|TRBV9|-
TGTGCCAGCAGCGCCCAGCTACAGGGGGCGGGCTATGGCTACACCTTC
CASSAQLQGAGYGYTF
>-|TRBJ1-1|TRBV6-6|many
TGTGCCAGCAGTTACAGGGGGGCGGAAGCTTTCTTT
CASSYRGAEAFF
>-|TRBJ1-1|TRBV6-1|few
TGTGCCAGCAGGGAAGGTTCGGGCGCCGCTTTCTTT
CASREGSGAAFF
>-|TRBJ2-7|TRBV28|many
TGTGCCAGCACTCAGGGGGGGGCCTGGGATTCCTACGAGCAGTACTTC
CASTQGGAWDSYEQYF
>-|TRBJ2-7|TRBV27|many
TGTGCCAGCTATGGGACGGAAACCTACGAGCAGTACTTC
CASYGTETYEQYF
>TRBD2|TRBJ2-5|TRBV28|many
TGTGCCAGCAGTTTATTAGGGCCTAGCGGGAGTCAGACCCAGTACTTC
CASSLLGPSGSQTQYF
>-|TRBJ1-1|TRBV28|many
TGTGCCAGCAGTCCGACCAGGGTGGGTGAAGCTTTCTTT
CASSPTRVGEAFF
>-|TRBJ2-1|TRBV12-5|-
TGTGCTAGTGGTTTGGTATGGGGGGAGAGTTACAATGAGCAGTTCTTC
CASGLVWGESYNEQFF
>-|TRBJ1-1|TRBV3-1|many
TGTGCCAGCAGAACAGGGATGGTAACTGAAGCTTTCTTT
CASRTGMVTEAFF
>TRBD2|TRBJ2-5|TRBV10-3|many
TGTGCCATCAGTTCGGGGGGGGAAGAGACCCAGTACTTC
CAISSGGEETQYF
>TRBD2|TRBJ2-1|TRBV9|many
TGTGCCAGCAGCACCCCCTTAATAGCGGGAGTCCGCCATGAGCAGTTCTTC
CASSTPLIAGVRHEQFF
>-|TRBJ2-5|TRBV7-6|many
TGTGCCAGCAGCAAGAGCGGAAACCAAGAGACCCAGTACTTC
CASSKSGNQETQYF
>TRBD1|TRBJ2-1|TRBV6-1|many
TGTGCCAGCAGCCCCGGGACAGTTTACAATGAGCAGTTCTTC
CASSPGTVYNEQFF
>-|TRBJ1-4|TRBV12-3/TRBV12-4|many
TGTGCCAGCAGGGGGATTAGGGAAAAACTGTTTTTT
CASRGIREKLFF
>-|TRBJ1-3|TRBV5-1|many
TGCGCCAGCAGCATCGGAAGCTCTGGAAACACCATATATTTT
CASSIGSSGNTIYF
>-|TRBJ2-7|TRBV6-2/TRBV6-3|many
TGTGCCAGCAGTTACGGACGTCTCTACGAGCAGTACTTC
CASSYGRLYEQYF
>-|TRBJ2-1|TRBV14|-
TGTGCCAGCAGCCAAAATTACAATGAGCAGTTCTTC
CASSQNYNEQFF
>TRBD2|TRBJ2-7|TRBV6-2/TRBV6-3|many
TGTGCCAGCAGTTACAATTCCCTAGCGGGAGGACCCCACGAGCAGTACTTC
CASSYNSLAGGPHEQYF
>-|TRBJ2-5|TRBV2|-
TGTGCCAGCAGTTTTCAGTTGCACCAAGAGGCCCAGTACTTC
CASSFQLHQEAQYF
>-|TRBJ2-1|TRBV4-3|many
TGCGCCAGCAGCCAGGTTGGTGACTACAATGAGCAGTTCTTC
CASSQVGDYNEQFF
>-|TRBJ2-5|TRBV29-1|many
TGCAGCGTTGTCGGAGGGGGAGAGACCCAGTACTTC
CSVVGGGETQYF
>TRBD2|TRBJ2-3|TRBV19|many
TGTGCCAGTAGTATCGGAGCGGGGGCAACAGATACGCAGTATTTT
CASSIGAGATDTQYF
>-|TRBJ1-2|TRBV20-1|many
TGCAGTGCTAGTCGACCGGGGGCTCCAGGCTATGGCTACACCTTC
CSASRPGAPGYGYTF
>TRBD1|TRBJ2-2|TRBV24-1|many
TGTGCCACCAGTGATCATCCGGGACAGGGGACGACCGGGGAGCTGTTTTTT
CATSDHPGQGTTGELFF
>TRBD1|TRBJ1-5|TRBV28|-
TGTGCCAGCAGTGCACCGGGACAGGGGTCGAATCAGCCCCAGCATTTT
CASSAPGQGSNQPQHF
>TRBD1|TRBJ1-4|TRBV4-1|many
TGCGCCAGCAGCACCCCGACAGGGGGAATCGAAAAACTGTTTTTT
CASSTPTGGIEKLFF
>TRBD2|TRBJ2-1|TRBV11-2|-
TGTGCCAGCAGCTTAGAGAGGACTAGCGGTTACAATGAGCAGTTCTTC
CASSLERTSGYNEQFF
>TRBD2|TRBJ2-1|TRBV3-1|-
TGTGCCAGCAGCCAAATCGGGCGGGGGAGCAACAATGAGCAGTTCTTC
CASSQIGRGSNNEQFF
>-|TRBJ1-1|TRBV20-1|many
TGCAGTGCTCTGACGAACACTGAAGCTTTCTTT
CSALTNTEAFF
>-|TRBJ2-6|TRBV9|-
TGTGCCAGCAGCGTAGGGGTCTCTGGGGCCAACGTCCTGACTTTC
CASSVGVSGANVLTF
>-|TRBJ2-3|TRBV7-6|many
TGTGCCAGCAGCTTACACAGGGAAACAGATACGCAGTATTTT
CASSLHRETDTQYF
>-|TRBJ1-4|TRBV4-1|-
TGCGCCAGCAGCCAAGATCAGGTTGAAAAACTGTTTTTT
CASSQDQVEKLFF
>-|TRBJ1-2|TRBV20-1|many
TGCAGTGCCCCCGGTGAAAGCTATGGCTACACCTTC
CSAPGESYGYTF
>-|TRBJ2-3|TRBV20-1|-
TGCAGTGCTAGAGATTTGCGGCGGGTGGTAGGAGGTGGGGCAGATACGCAGTATTTT
CSARDLRRVVGGGADTQYF
>-|TRBJ1-4|TRBV30|many
TGTGCCTGGAGTGCCACATGGGGCGAAAAACTGTTTTTT
CAWSATWGEKLFF
>TRBD1|TRBJ2-1|TRBV7-9|-
TGTGCCATCCAGGGACAGAACTACAATGAGCAGTTCTTC
CAIQGQNYNEQFF
>TRBD2|TRBJ2-7|TRBV7-2|-
TGTGCCAGCAGCTTAGTCCCAGCGGGAGCAGGGTACGAGCAGTACTTC
CASSLVPAGAGYEQYF